This T cell receptor beta chain was sequenced for a study of CD8+ T cells in alopecia areata. On this clone itself: Antigen: not known.

RNA extraction and reverse transcription yielded cDNA as sequencing template. Assay: immunoSEQ multiplex PCR; the TCRdb copy retains only in-frame clones and omits some. The sample gives 200,000 to 250,000 clones, approximately 52% of which show up once; just over 0.45% is in the top ten. Study-wide results and caveats: Between patients, shared TCR sequences were less clear than in mice. This was possibly due in part to HLA diversity in the patient population.

This material consisted of CD4+ T cells sorted from blood, taken at week 0. The source of this sequence is a human donor with alopecia areata.

The CDR3 nucleotides read TGTGCCCATAACAGGGGAGCCGCGGGCGGCTACACCTTC. Translated, it gives CAHNRGAAGGYTF. This chain connects TRBV30 to TRBJ1-2; 7 bases fit TRBD1. The CDR3 contains 13 residues. V lost 8 bases to trimming and J lost 8 bases; unmatched junction nucleotides: 14. Per germline, CDR1 GTSNPN and CDR2 SVGIG (reference sequence). The whole variable domain, filled in from reference TRBV30 and TRBJ1-2, reads SQTIHQWPATLVQPVGSPLSLECTVEGTSNPNLYWYRQAAGRGLQLLFYSVGIGQISSEVPQNLSASRPQDRQFILSSKKLLLSDSGFYLCAHNRGAAGGYTFGSGTRLTVV.